This entry is about one T cell receptor (beta chain). The CDR3 has 15 amino acids. Germline V gene sequence: CDR1 MNHEY, CDR2 SVGAGI. V lost 7 bases to trimming and J lost 0 bases; unmatched junction nucleotides: 7. This specimen belongs to a study of blood T cell repertoires in COVID-19. Overall study: Acute-phase and convalescent COVID-19 samples originated in the United States, Italy and Spain. T cells, B-cell-depleted T cells, or PBMCs supplied cDNA or gDNA.

In the source study's methods: By means of reference gene primer amplification, nucleated cell counts were estimated. Libraries were prepared by immunoSEQ multiplex PCR; TCRdb keeps only in-frame clonotypes and omits some of them. V and J calls and clone size follow that table, whereas D and trimming were derived from the DNA. This sample carries around 130,000 clones, around 87% of them seen once, and the ten largest clones take 2% to 2.5%. This chain uses TRBV6-5 with TRBJ2-3; 7 bases map to TRBD2. This clonotype was sampled from a man between 70 and 80 years old with active COVID-19. The sequencing input was peripheral blood. The CDR3 coding sequence is TGTGCCAGCAAACTGGCGGGAGTTAGCACAGATACGCAGTATTTT. As protein: CASKLAGVSTDTQYF.